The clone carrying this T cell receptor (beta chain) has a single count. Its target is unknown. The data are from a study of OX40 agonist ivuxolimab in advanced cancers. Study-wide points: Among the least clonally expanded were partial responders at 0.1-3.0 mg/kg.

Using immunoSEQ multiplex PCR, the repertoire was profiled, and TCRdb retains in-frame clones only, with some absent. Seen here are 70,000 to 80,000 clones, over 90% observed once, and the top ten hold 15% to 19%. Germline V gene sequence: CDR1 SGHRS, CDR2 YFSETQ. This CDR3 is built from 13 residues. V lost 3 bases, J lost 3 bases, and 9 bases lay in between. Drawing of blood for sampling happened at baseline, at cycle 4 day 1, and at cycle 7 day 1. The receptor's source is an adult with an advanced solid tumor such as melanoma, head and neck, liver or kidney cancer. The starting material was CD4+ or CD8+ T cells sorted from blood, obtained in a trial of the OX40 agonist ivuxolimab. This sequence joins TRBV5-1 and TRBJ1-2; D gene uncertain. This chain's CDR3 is CASSSGEYYGYTF. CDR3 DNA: TGCGCCAGCAGCTCCGGGGAATACTATGGCTACACCTTC.